A selection of T cell receptor beta chains follows, all from one sample in a study of T cells in Graves' hyperthyroidism and ophthalmopathy. TCRdb re-called the multiplex PCR reads through MiXCR, storing one row per CDR3 protein. The sample shows some 350,000 distinct CDR3 sequences, about 20% of them seen only once. Sequences were obtained from blood. Source of these receptors: a woman under 30 with Graves' hyperthyroidism. Each CDR3 is given with its conserved first and last residue. A D gene is named only where the DNA matches it firmly. The size field is filled for only some rows; it gives once, few, many or a size class.

d_gene: TRBD1; j_gene: TRBJ1-1; v_gene: TRBV20-1; abundance: many; CDR3nt: TGCAGTGCTGAGGGGTACAGGGGCGGGGTGAACACTGAAGCTTTCTTT; CDR3aa: CSAEGYRGGVNTEAFF
d_gene: NA; j_gene: TRBJ2-7; v_gene: TRBV6-2/TRBV6-3; abundance: many; CDR3nt: TGTGCCAGCAGTTACTCTGGCCTCGAGCAGTACTTC; CDR3aa: CASSYSGLEQYF
d_gene: TRBD1; j_gene: TRBJ1-2; v_gene: TRBV6-1; abundance: many; CDR3nt: TGTGCCAGCAAGGGGGCAGGCTATGGCTACACCTTC; CDR3aa: CASKGAGYGYTF
d_gene: TRBD1; j_gene: TRBJ1-2; v_gene: TRBV28; abundance: NA; CDR3nt: TGTGCCAGTACTAGGACAGGTCGAAATGGCTACACCTTC; CDR3aa: CASTRTGRNGYTF
d_gene: TRBD1; j_gene: TRBJ1-6; v_gene: TRBV6-5; abundance: many; CDR3nt: TGTGCCAGCAGTTCGAAGGGACAGGGACACTCACCCCTCCACTTT; CDR3aa: CASSSKGQGHSPLHF
d_gene: TRBD2; j_gene: TRBJ2-2; v_gene: TRBV6-4; abundance: NA; CDR3nt: TGTGCCAGCAGTGCACTAGCGGGAGAGGACACCGGGGAGCTGTTTTTT; CDR3aa: CASSALAGEDTGELFF
d_gene: NA; j_gene: TRBJ1-2; v_gene: TRBV9; abundance: once; CDR3nt: TGTGCCAGCAGCGTAGATGAGAGGACGGGCTACACCTTC; CDR3aa: CASSVDERTGYTF
d_gene: NA; j_gene: TRBJ2-1; v_gene: TRBV2; abundance: many; CDR3nt: TGTGCCAGCAGCCAGCGGACGAGCTCCTACAATGAGCAGTTCTTC; CDR3aa: CASSQRTSSYNEQFF
d_gene: NA; j_gene: TRBJ2-7; v_gene: TRBV28; abundance: few; CDR3nt: TGTGCCAGCAGTTTACCCCGGACCGGCCCCTACGAGCAGTACTTC; CDR3aa: CASSLPRTGPYEQYF
d_gene: NA; j_gene: TRBJ2-7; v_gene: TRBV18; abundance: few; CDR3nt: TGTGCCAGCTCACCTCCGGGACCCGGAGACGAGCAGTACTTC; CDR3aa: CASSPPGPGDEQYF
d_gene: NA; j_gene: TRBJ1-1; v_gene: TRBV29-1; abundance: many; CDR3nt: TGCAGCGTTGAAGACCCGGAGGAGGTGGTGGCTTTCTTT; CDR3aa: CSVEDPEEVVAFF
d_gene: TRBD1; j_gene: TRBJ2-7; v_gene: TRBV6-5; abundance: many; CDR3nt: TGTGCCAGCAGTTACTCTGGGACAGGGTCCTACGAGCAGTACTTC; CDR3aa: CASSYSGTGSYEQYF
d_gene: NA; j_gene: TRBJ2-7; v_gene: TRBV7-3; abundance: many; CDR3nt: TGTGCCAGCAGCTTATCAGCGAGCTCCTACGAGCAGTACTTC; CDR3aa: CASSLSASSYEQYF
d_gene: TRBD2; j_gene: TRBJ2-5; v_gene: TRBV3-1; abundance: many; CDR3nt: TGTGCCAGCAGCCAAGACCTATGGACTAGCGGGGGCCAAGAGACCCAGTACTTC; CDR3aa: CASSQDLWTSGGQETQYF
d_gene: TRBD1; j_gene: TRBJ1-6; v_gene: TRBV28; abundance: many; CDR3nt: TGTGCCAGCCAAGGACAGGGATCCTATAATTCACCCCTCCACTTT; CDR3aa: CASQGQGSYNSPLHF
d_gene: TRBD1; j_gene: TRBJ2-7; v_gene: TRBV12-5; abundance: few; CDR3nt: TGTGCTAGTGGTTTGGTGGGGACAGGACCCCCCCCCCTCACCTACGAGCAGTACTTC; CDR3aa: CASGLVGTGPPPLTYEQYF
d_gene: NA; j_gene: TRBJ2-2; v_gene: TRBV12-3/TRBV12-4; abundance: NA; CDR3nt: TGTGCCAGCAGCATCGGAGCTCCCCGTAACACCGGGGATCTGTTTTTT; CDR3aa: CASSIGAPRNTGDLFF
d_gene: TRBD1; j_gene: TRBJ1-1; v_gene: TRBV6-1; abundance: many; CDR3nt: TGTGCCAGCATCGACAGGGTGGACACTGAAGCTTTCTTT; CDR3aa: CASIDRVDTEAFF
d_gene: NA; j_gene: TRBJ1-2; v_gene: TRBV3-1; abundance: many; CDR3nt: TGTGCCAGCAGCCAAGGGAAGAAGGAAGGCTACACCTTC; CDR3aa: CASSQGKKEGYTF
d_gene: NA; j_gene: TRBJ1-2; v_gene: TRBV28; abundance: many; CDR3nt: TGTGCCAGCAGTCTTTCCCGGGACACAAGATATGGCTACACCTTC; CDR3aa: CASSLSRDTRYGYTF